This T cell receptor beta chain was sequenced during a study of a mutant IDH1 vaccine in newly diagnosed glioma. Worth noting for this clone: Its antigen remains unknown.

This CDR3 spans 16 amino acids. With 8 bases removed from V and 2 bases from J, the gap between germline ends came to 18 bases. Germline assignment: CDR1 WNHNN and CDR2 SYGVQD (reference sequence). Sequencing was performed with immunoSEQ multiplex PCR; in TCRdb, only in-frame clones are kept and a portion is missing. The data hold about 65,000 clones, with 81% observed a single time. Time point specified: week 35, safety follow-up. A single vaccine dose contained 300 ug of mutant IDH1 20-mer peptide, and topical imiquimod was used with it. The TCR comes from a man aged 35 to 55 with glioma. The chain couples TRBV10-1 to TRBJ2-2; possible D gene TRBD1, 6 bases. Sequencing was performed on PBMCs, taken from a glioma patient whose treatment included an IDH1 peptide vaccine. DNA of the CDR3: TGCGCCAGCGCAAATAGACGGGACAAAAACACCGGGGAGCTGTTTTTT. Amino acid sequence: CASANRRDKNTGELFF.